This T cell receptor (beta chain) was observed in a study of cytomegalovirus exposure and HLA in healthy donors. Study outcomes and limitations: In the analysis, some V segments, TRBV6-2 and TRBV6-3 included, were excluded as indistinguishable. Follow-up analysis later connected one missense variant in DCLRE1C with trimming of TCR beta V- and J-genes. Researchers reported in a later analysis that common viral pathogens appeared linked to several top clusters.

The PCR employed 60 Vbeta primers together with 13 Jbeta primers. The method was immunoSEQ multiplex PCR; TCRdb's version includes in-frame clones alone and lacks a portion of them. The sample holds 90,000 to 120,000 clones, about 81% seen once. This CDR3 contains 14 residues. The V end lost 0 bases, the J end lost 7 bases, and 13 bases lay between the germline ends. Per germline, CDR1 LNHNV and CDR2 YYDKDF (reference sequence). About this clone: The target antigen is unknown.

Donors likely had unrecorded immune exposures despite being nominally healthy when sampled. This receptor was identified in a man aged 25 to 45 in good health and CMV-seropositive. The chain recombines TRBV15 with TRBJ2-7, with D perhaps matching TRBD2 (5 bases). Sequencing was carried out using PBMCs. CDR3 protein: CATSRDRSAREQYF. CDR3 DNA: TGTGCCACCAGCAGAGATCGTAGCGCCCGGGAGCAGTACTTC.